This T cell receptor beta chain is drawn from a study of T cells in Graves' hyperthyroidism and ophthalmopathy. Broader study findings: Within blood appeared most thyroid clonotypes that had expanded above 0.001.

TCR beta CDR3 region amplification was performed from RNA transcripts. The HTBI primer set drove a first-round RT-PCR of the TCR CDR3. TCRdb itself ran the multiplex PCR reads through MiXCR, one entry per CDR3 protein. The table shows 300,000 to 450,000 distinct CDR3 sequences, with 20% to 25% occurring only once. Those patients with uncontrolled infection, other autoimmune disease, pregnancy or lactation were excluded. Diagnoses were established using clinical symptoms, serum thyroxine and TRAb, thyroid ultrasound and orbital computed tomography. Trimming took 7 bases from V and 4 from J; bases not matched to a gene: 16. Germline V lookup: CDR1 MNHNS, CDR2 SASEGT. This CDR3 comprises 17 residues. This clonotype has just a few counts. The target antigen is unknown.

The TCR originated in a man aged 45-65 years with Graves' hyperthyroidism. The chain links TRBV6-1 to TRBJ1-5; 7 nucleotides align to TRBD1. Sequencing was carried out using blood. CDR3: CASNEGALSQWNQPQHF. The DNA of the CDR3 is TGTGCCAGCAACGAGGGGGCGCTGAGTCAGTGGAATCAGCCCCAGCATTTT.